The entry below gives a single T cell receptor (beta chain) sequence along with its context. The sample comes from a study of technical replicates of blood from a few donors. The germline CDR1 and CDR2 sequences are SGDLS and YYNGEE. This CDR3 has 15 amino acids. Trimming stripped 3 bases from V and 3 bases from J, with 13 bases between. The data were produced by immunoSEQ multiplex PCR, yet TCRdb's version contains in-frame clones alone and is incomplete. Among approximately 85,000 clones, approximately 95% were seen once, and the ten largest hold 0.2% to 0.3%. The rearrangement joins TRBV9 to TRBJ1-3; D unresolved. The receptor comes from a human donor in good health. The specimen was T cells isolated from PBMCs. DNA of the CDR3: TGTGCCAGCAGCGCAGTATGGGAGGATGGAAACACCATATATTTT. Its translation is CASSAVWEDGNTIYF.